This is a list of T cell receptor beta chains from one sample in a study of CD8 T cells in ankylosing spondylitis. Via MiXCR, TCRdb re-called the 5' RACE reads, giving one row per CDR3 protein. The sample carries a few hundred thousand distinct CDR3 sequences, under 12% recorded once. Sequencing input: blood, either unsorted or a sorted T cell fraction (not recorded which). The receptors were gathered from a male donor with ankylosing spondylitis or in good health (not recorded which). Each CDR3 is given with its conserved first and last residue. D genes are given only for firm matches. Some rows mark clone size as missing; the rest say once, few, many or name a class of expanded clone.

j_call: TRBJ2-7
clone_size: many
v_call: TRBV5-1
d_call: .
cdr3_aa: CASSLPGDGYEQYF
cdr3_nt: TGCGCCAGCAGCTTGCCAGGGGACGGCTACGAGCAGTACTTC

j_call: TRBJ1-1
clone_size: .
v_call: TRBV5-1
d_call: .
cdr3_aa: CASSLGGAGNTEAFF
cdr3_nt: TGCGCCAGCAGCTTGGGTGGGGCGGGGAACACTGAAGCTTTCTTT

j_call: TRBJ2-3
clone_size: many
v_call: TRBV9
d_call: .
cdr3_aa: CASSVEGIDTQYF
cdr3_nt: TGTGCCAGCAGCGTAGAAGGTATAGATACGCAGTATTTT

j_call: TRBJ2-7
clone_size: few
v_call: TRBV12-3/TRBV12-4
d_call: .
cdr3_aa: CASRKGQFYEQYF
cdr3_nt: TGTGCCAGCAGAAAAGGACAGTTCTACGAGCAGTACTTC

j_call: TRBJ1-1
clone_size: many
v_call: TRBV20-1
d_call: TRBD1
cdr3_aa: CSAPRQGGWSEAFF
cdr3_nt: TGCAGTGCGCCCCGACAGGGGGGTTGGTCTGAAGCTTTCTTT

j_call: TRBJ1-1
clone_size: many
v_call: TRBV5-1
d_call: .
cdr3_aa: CASSGDGPGEAFF
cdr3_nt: TGCGCCAGCAGCGGGGACGGCCCGGGGGAAGCTTTCTTT

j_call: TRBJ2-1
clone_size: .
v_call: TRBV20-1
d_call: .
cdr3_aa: CSWGSKNEQFF
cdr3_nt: TGCAGTTGGGGGTCAAAGAATGAGCAGTTCTTC

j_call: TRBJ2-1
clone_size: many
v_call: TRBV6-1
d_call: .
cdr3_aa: CASSVDSAGYNEQFF
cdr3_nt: TGTGCCAGCAGCGTCGACTCTGCCGGCTACAATGAGCAGTTCTTC

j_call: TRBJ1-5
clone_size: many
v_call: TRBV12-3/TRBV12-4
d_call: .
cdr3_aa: CASNKDWGQPQHF
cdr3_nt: TGTGCCAGCAACAAGGATTGGGGTCAGCCCCAGCATTTT

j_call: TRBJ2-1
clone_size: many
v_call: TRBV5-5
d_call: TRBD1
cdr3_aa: CASSFTGDHSNEQFF
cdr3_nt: TGTGCCAGCAGCTTTACAGGGGATCATTCCAATGAGCAGTTCTTC

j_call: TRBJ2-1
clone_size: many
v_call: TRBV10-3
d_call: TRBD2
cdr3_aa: CAIKLAGGLGEQFF
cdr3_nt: TGTGCCATCAAACTAGCGGGGGGGCTCGGTGAGCAGTTCTTC

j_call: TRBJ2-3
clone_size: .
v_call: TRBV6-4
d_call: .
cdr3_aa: CASSDPTDRGYSRDTQYF
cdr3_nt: TGTGCCAGCAGTGACCCTACCGACCGGGGATACTCTCGAGATACGCAGTATTTT

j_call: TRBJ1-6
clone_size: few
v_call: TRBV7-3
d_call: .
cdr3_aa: CASSLNGGFNNSPLHF
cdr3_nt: TGTGCCAGCAGCTTAAATGGCGGATTTAATAATTCACCCCTCCACTTT

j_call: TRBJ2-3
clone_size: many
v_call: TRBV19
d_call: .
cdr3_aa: CASSIWVSDTQYF
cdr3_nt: TGTGCCAGTAGTATATGGGTCTCAGATACGCAGTATTTT

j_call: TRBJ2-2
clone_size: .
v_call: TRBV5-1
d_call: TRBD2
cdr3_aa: CASSSPGGTNTGELFF
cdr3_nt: TGCGCCAGCAGCTCCCCGGGGGGAACGAACACCGGGGAGCTGTTTTTT

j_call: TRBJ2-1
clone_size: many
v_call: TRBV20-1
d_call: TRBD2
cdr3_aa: CSARGLAGNNEQFF
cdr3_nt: TGCAGTGCTCGGGGACTAGCGGGAAACAATGAGCAGTTCTTC

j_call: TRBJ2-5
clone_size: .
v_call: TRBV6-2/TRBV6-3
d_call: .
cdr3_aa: CASSYSLIETQYF
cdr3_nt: TGTGCCAGCAGTTACTCGTTGATAGAGACCCAGTACTTC

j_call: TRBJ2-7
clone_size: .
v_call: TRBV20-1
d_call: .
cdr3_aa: CSAGDPFYEQYF
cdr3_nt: TGCAGTGCCGGGGATCCATTCTACGAGCAGTACTTC

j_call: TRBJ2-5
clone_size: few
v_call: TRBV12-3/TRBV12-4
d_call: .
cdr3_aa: CASSFHGQGGETQYF
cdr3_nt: TGTGCCAGCAGTTTTCACGGCCAGGGGGGAGAGACCCAGTACTTC

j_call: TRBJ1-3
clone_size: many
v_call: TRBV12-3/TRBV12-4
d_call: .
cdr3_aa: CASSLPGSGNTIYF
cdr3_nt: TGTGCCAGCAGTTTACCCGGGTCTGGAAACACCATATATTTT

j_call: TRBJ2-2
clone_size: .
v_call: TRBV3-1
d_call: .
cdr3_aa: CASSPPNLGTGELFF
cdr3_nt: TGTGCCAGCAGCCCACCCAACCTTGGGACCGGGGAGCTGTTTTTT

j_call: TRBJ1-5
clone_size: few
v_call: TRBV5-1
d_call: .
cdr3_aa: CASSKESASNQPQHF
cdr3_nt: TGCGCCAGCAGCAAGGAAAGTGCGAGCAATCAGCCCCAGCATTTT

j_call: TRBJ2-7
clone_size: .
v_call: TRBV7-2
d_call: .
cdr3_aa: CASSSAATNSYEQYF
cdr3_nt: TGTGCCAGCAGCTCGGCGGCCACCAACTCCTACGAGCAGTACTTC

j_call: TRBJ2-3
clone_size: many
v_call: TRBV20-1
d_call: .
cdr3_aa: CSVAPVGTDTQYF
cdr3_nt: TGCAGTGTTGCTCCGGTAGGCACAGATACGCAGTATTTT

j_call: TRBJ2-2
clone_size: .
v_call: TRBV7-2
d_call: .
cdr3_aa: CASTSLRGELFF
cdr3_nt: TGTGCCAGCACCTCCTTGAGGGGCGAACTGTTTTTT

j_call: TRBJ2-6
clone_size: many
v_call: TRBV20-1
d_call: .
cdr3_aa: CSAGGQGIPGANVLTF
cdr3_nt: TGCAGTGCTGGGGGGCAGGGTATACCTGGGGCCAACGTCCTGACTTTC

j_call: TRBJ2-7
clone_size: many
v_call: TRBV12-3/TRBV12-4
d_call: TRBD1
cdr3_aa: CASSSGQGSYEQYF
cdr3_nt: TGTGCCAGCAGTTCGGGACAGGGATCCTACGAGCAGTACTTC

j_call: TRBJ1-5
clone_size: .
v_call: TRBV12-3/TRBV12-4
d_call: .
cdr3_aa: CASSPLGTGNLPQHF
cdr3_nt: TGTGCCAGCAGTCCCCTGGGGACTGGTAATCTGCCCCAGCATTTT

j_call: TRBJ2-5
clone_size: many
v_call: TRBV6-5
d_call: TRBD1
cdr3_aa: CASSYSAGGMKTQYF
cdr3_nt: TGTGCCAGCAGTTACTCGGCAGGGGGAATGAAGACCCAGTACTTC

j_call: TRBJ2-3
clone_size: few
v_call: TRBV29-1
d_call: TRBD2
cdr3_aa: CSVDASSGGPDTQYF
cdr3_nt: TGCAGCGTTGATGCTTCGAGCGGGGGCCCAGATACGCAGTATTTT

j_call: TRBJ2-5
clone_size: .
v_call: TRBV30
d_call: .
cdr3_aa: CAWSETIQETQYF
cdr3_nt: TGTGCCTGGAGTGAAACAATCCAAGAGACCCAGTACTTC

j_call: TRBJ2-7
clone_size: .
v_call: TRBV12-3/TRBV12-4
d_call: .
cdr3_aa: CASSISGGNYEQYF
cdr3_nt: TGTGCCAGCAGTATCTCCGGTGGGAACTACGAGCAGTACTTC

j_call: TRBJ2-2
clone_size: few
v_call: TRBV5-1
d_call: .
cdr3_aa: CASSPQGTSTGELFF
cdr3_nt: TGCGCCAGCAGCCCTCAGGGTACCTCCACCGGGGAGCTGTTTTTT

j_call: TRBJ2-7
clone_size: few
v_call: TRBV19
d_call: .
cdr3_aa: CASSIGPGLDYEQYF
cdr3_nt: TGTGCCAGTAGTATTGGGCCAGGGCTCGACTACGAGCAGTACTTC

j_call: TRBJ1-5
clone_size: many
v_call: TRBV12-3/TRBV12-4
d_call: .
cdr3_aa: CASRTDRDNQPQHF
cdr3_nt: TGTGCCAGCAGAACTGACAGAGACAATCAGCCCCAGCATTTT

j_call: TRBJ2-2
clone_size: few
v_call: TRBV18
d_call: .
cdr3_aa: CASSPQGVRNTGELFF
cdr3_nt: TGTGCCAGCTCACCCCAGGGAGTGCGGAACACCGGGGAGCTGTTTTTT

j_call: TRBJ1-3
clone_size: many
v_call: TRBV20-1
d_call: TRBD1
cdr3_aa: CSAPTGGAGNTIYF
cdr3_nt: TGCAGTGCGCCTACAGGGGGCGCGGGAAACACCATATATTTT

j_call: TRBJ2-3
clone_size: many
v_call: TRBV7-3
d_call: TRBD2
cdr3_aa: CASSLLAGGTDTQYF
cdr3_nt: TGTGCCAGCAGCCTCCTAGCGGGGGGAACAGATACGCAGTATTTT

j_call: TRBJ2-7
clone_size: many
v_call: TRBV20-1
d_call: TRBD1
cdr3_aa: CSARPRDSSYEQYF
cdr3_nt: TGCAGTGCTCGCCCTCGGGACAGCTCCTACGAGCAGTACTTC

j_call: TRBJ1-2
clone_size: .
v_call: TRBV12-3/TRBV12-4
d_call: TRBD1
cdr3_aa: CASSRQGQNYGYTF
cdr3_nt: TGTGCCAGCAGTCGACAGGGGCAAAACTATGGCTACACCTTC

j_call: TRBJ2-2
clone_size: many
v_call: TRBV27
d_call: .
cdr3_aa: CASSFRPGPMNTGELFF
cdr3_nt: TGTGCCAGCAGTTTTCGCCCGGGGCCTATGAACACCGGGGAGCTGTTTTTT

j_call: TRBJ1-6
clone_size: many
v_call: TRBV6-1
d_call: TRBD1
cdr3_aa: CASTSWGDRDSPLHF
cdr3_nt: TGTGCCAGCACCTCCTGGGGGGACAGGGATTCACCCCTCCACTTT

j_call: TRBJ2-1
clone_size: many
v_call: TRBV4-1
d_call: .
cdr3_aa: CASSQVGDSYNEQFF
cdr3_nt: TGCGCCAGCAGCCAAGTCGGGGACTCCTACAATGAGCAGTTCTTC

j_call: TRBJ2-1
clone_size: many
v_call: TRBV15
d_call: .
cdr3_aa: CATSRAWNIPPHYNEQFF
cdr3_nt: TGTGCCACCAGCAGAGCTTGGAACATCCCGCCGCATTACAATGAGCAGTTCTTC

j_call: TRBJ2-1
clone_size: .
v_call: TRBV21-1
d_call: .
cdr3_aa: CASSECGKGKGGIGEQFF
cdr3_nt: TGTGCCAGCAGCGAATGCGGCAAAGGAAAGGGAGGGATCGGTGAGCAGTTCTTC

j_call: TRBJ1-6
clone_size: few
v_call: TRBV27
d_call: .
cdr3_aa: CASSLYQGYSPLHF
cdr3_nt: TGTGCCAGCAGTTTATACCAGGGTTATTCACCCCTCCACTTT

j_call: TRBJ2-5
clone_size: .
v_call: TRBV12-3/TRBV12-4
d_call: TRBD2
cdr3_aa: CASSRSTSGAETQYF
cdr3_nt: TGTGCCAGCAGCCGCTCCACTAGCGGGGCTGAGACCCAGTACTTC

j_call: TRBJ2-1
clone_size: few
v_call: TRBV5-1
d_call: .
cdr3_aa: CASSLGSGGASNEQFF
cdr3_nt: TGCGCCAGCAGCTTGGGAAGTGGGGGGGCCTCTAATGAGCAGTTCTTC

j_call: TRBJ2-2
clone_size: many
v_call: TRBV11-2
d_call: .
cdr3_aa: CASNRYQIGAGELFF
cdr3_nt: TGTGCCAGCAACAGGTACCAGATTGGAGCCGGGGAGCTGTTTTTT